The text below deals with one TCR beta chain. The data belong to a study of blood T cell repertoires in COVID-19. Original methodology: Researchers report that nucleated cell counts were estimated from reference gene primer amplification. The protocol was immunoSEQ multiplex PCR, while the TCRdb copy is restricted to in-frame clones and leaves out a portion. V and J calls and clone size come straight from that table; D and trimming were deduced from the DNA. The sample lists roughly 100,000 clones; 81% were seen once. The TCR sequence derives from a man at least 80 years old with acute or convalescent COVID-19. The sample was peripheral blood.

CDR3 sequence reads: CASSPWDSSSGNTIYF. The CDR3 nucleotides read TGTGCCAGCAGTCCGTGGGACAGCAGCTCTGGAAACACCATATATTTT. This sequence joins TRBV28 and TRBJ1-3; 7 bases agree with TRBD1. This CDR3 spans 16 amino acids. J gave up 0 bases and V 5 bases, and 7 bases lay outside the gene matches. The germline gives CDR1 MDHEN, CDR2 SYDVKM.